The next 20 T cell receptor beta chains were all read from a single sample in a study of T cells after yellow fever vaccination. Via MiXCR, TCRdb re-called the 5' RACE reads, giving one row per CDR3 protein. The sample lists 100,000 to 150,000 distinct CDR3 sequences, around 15% occurring once. The sequencing used CD8+ T cells sorted from PBMCs, collected 5 days after the yellow fever booster vaccination. These receptors were collected from a man between 18 and 35 years old who received the YFV17D yellow fever vaccine.

This clonotype was observed a few times. The chain couples TRBV7-8 to TRBJ2-1; D possibly corresponds to TRBD2 (5 bases). V shed 2 bases and J shed 9 bases, with 23 bases lying between them. The germline V gene has CDR1 SGHVS and CDR2 FQNEAQ. The CDR3 is 17 amino acids. As DNA, the CDR3 is TGTGCCAGCAGCTTAAATCGATTCGGGGATCTCTACGCTGAGCAGTTCTTC. It specifies CASSLNRFGDLYAEQFF.

This clonotype was recorded at least ten times. V and J are TRBV20-1 and TRBJ1-5; no definite D call. The CDR3 has 12 amino acids. CDR1 and CDR2 (germline): DFQATT, SNEGSKA (reference sequence). The V gene lost 5 bases and the J gene lost 3 bases, with 8 bases spanning the gap. The CDR3 is CSAPVPNQPQHF. The DNA for the CDR3 is TGCAGTGCTCCCGTCCCCAATCAGCCCCAGCATTTT.

This clonotype was picked up a small number of times. V gene TRBV30 combines with J gene TRBJ1-2; no definite D call. The CDR3 has 16 residues. The germline V and J ends were trimmed by 0 bases and 8 bases, with 22 bases remaining between them. In germline, CDR1 is GTSNPN, CDR2 SVGIG (reference sequence). In DNA form, the CDR3 reads TGTGCCTGGAGTGTACGAAGGACCCCCTCTTTCCAAGGCTACACCTTC. Its protein product is CAWSVRRTPSFQGYTF.

This clonotype has a handful of counts. The V and J genes are TRBV5-1 and TRBJ2-5; 8 nucleotides line up with TRBD2. From germline, CDR1 is SGHRS and CDR2 YFSETQ. V dropped 0 bases and J dropped 6; count of bases not matched to a gene: 10. This CDR3 has 16 amino acids. The CDR3 region has the DNA TGCGCCAGCAGCTTGGCCGGGGGGGCGATAGAAAAGACCCAGTACTTC. The encoded protein is CASSLAGGAIEKTQYF.

This clonotype came up many times. CDR3 coding DNA: TGTGCCAGCAGCTCCCTGACGTCAAGTCAGTACTTC. Amino acid sequence: CASSSLTSSQYF. This chain connects TRBV5-6 to TRBJ2-7; D remains unclear. Trimming cost V 3 bases and J 10 bases, with 14 bases left between them. The germline gives CDR1 SGHDT, CDR2 YYEEEE. This CDR3 region has 12 residues.

The chain has TRBV6-2 or TRBV6-3 and TRBJ2-7, with D perhaps TRBD2 (6 bases). The germline V gene encodes CDR1 MNHEY and CDR2 SVGEGT. This CDR3 is 14 amino acids long. Between the trimmed V and J ends, which lost 7 bases and 7 bases, there was a span of 20 bases. The CDR3 loop is CASNRDGGSWEQYV. In DNA form, the CDR3 reads TGTGCCAGCAACCGGGACGGGGGTTCTTGGGAGCAGTACGTC.

This clonotype appeared a few times. The J gene is TRBJ2-3, the V gene TRBV12-3 or TRBV12-4, with 9 bases aligning to TRBD2. V was clipped by 3 bases and J by 2 bases; unmatched bases: 6. The CDR3 is made up of 16 amino acids. This chain's CDR3 is CASSFYSGGFTDTQYF. DNA for the CDR3: TGTGCCAGCAGTTTCTACAGCGGGGGGTTCACAGATACGCAGTATTTT.

This clonotype was observed a handful of times. This chain uses TRBV5-1 with TRBJ2-1, with D maybe TRBD2 (6 bases). Trimming shortened V by 4 bases and J by 1 base, and 12 bases separated the two germline ends. The CDR3 runs to 15 residues. CDR1 SGHRS and CDR2 YFSETQ come from the germline V gene. CDR3 loop: CASSPTGTSYNEQFF. The CDR3, as DNA: TGCGCCAGCAGCCCAACTGGGACTTCCTACAATGAGCAGTTCTTC.

This clonotype occurred a few times. This chain joins TRBV12-3 or TRBV12-4 and TRBJ2-3; D not resolved. This CDR3 region has 17 residues. Trimming took 6 bases from V and 4 from J, leaving 23 bases between them. In DNA, the CDR3 is TGTGCCAGCAGCCAACGAAGACTGGACGGCCGATCAGATACGCAGTATTTT. Protein sequence: CASSQRRLDGRSDTQYF.

Only a few counts were recorded for this clonotype. This chain connects TRBV29-1 to TRBJ1-1; TRBD1 aligns across 7 bases. Per the germline V gene, CDR1 is SQVTM and CDR2 is ANQGSEA. The ends lost 0 bases at V and 7 bases at J; junction bases unmatched: 5. The CDR3 length is 13 residues. The CDR3 spells CSVEEKQGSEAFF. Here the CDR3 DNA reads TGCAGCGTTGAAGAAAAACAGGGGAGTGAAGCTTTCTTT.

The sample holds a few counts of this clonotype. The chain links TRBV12-3 or TRBV12-4 to TRBJ2-1; weak D call: TRBD2 (6 bases). This CDR3 has 15 residues. The V end was cut by 3 bases, the J end by 10 bases, with 19 bases between. The CDR3 reads CASSFRDFGKMEQFF. The CDR3 coding sequence is TGTGCCAGCAGTTTTAGGGACTTCGGGAAAATGGAGCAGTTCTTC.

This clonotype was seen a handful of times. The rearrangement joins TRBV20-1 to TRBJ2-7; D unclear. Trimming took off 5 bases at V and 1 base at J, with 12 bases between the two ends. The CDR3 has 13 residues. Germline assignment: CDR1 DFQATT and CDR2 SNEGSKA (reference sequence). The CDR3 is CSAEVAGSYEQYF. For the CDR3, the DNA is TGCAGTGCTGAGGTGGCAGGTTCCTACGAGCAGTACTTC.

The chain joins TRBV28 to TRBJ1-2; D not resolved. The CDR3 loop spans 14 amino acids. Trimming removed 5 bases from V and 7 bases from J, with 17 bases in between. Germline V gives CDR1 MDHEN, CDR2 SYDVKM. The CDR3 nucleotides read TGTGCCAGCAGTCTCAAAAGGCGGGGAGGTGGCTACACCTTC. Amino acids: CASSLKRRGGGYTF.

This clonotype was observed a handful of times. This chain joins TRBV6-5 and TRBJ2-2; TRBD1 or TRBD2 may be the D gene (5 bases each). The CDR3 runs to 12 residues. Per germline, CDR1 MNHEY and CDR2 SVGAGI. The V end was cut by 7 bases, the J end by 4 bases, with 7 bases between. The CDR3 sequence is CASMGVTGELFF. CDR3 sequence (DNA): TGTGCCAGCATGGGGGTCACCGGGGAGCTGTTTTTT.

The chain uses TRBV9 and TRBJ2-3, with 7 bases lining up with TRBD2. V gave up 0 bases and J gave up 2 bases; unmatched junction bases: 3. CDR1 is SGDLS and CDR2 is YYNGEE in the germline V gene. The CDR3 has 15 amino acids. CDR3 in amino acids: CASSVAGGPTDTQYF. The CDR3 DNA reads TGTGCCAGCAGCGTAGCGGGGGGACCCACAGATACGCAGTATTTT.

This rearrangement joins TRBV6-2 or TRBV6-3 to TRBJ2-7; TRBD1 matches 7 bases. Trimming removed 6 bases from V and 0 bases from J; junction bases left unmatched: 8. The CDR3 runs 15 residues. Germline loops: CDR1 MNHEY, CDR2 SVGEGT. CDR3: CASRHGQDFSYEQYF. CDR3 coding DNA: TGTGCCAGCAGACACGGACAGGATTTCTCCTACGAGCAGTACTTC.

The chain combines TRBV5-1 with TRBJ2-1; tentative D call: TRBD2 (5 bases). The germline V and J ends were trimmed by 0 bases and 1 base, with 14 bases remaining between them. Per germline, CDR1 SGHRS and CDR2 YFSETQ. The CDR3 totals 17 residues. The CDR3 here is CASSLVPFRGSYNEQFF. As DNA, the CDR3 is TGCGCCAGCAGCTTGGTTCCTTTTCGGGGTTCCTACAATGAGCAGTTCTTC. The full variable domain, in which reference TRBV5-1 and TRBJ2-1 provide the parts outside the CDR3, is KAGVTQTPRYLIKTRGQQVTLSCSPISGHRSVSWYQQTPGQGLQFLFEYFSETQRNKGNFPGRFSGRQFSNSRSEMNVSTLELGDSALYLCASSLVPFRGSYNEQFFGPGTRLTVL.

This clonotype was recorded a few times. The chain's CDR3 is CARAGGSTDTQYF. DNA for the CDR3: TGTGCCCGTGCGGGGGGGAGCACAGATACGCAGTATTTT. V is TRBV7-3 and J is TRBJ2-3; 9 bases match TRBD2. Per the germline V gene, CDR1 is SGHTA and CDR2 is FQGTGA. Germline trimming cut 11 bases from V and 0 bases from J; bases unmatched to any gene: 3. This CDR3 is 13 amino acids long.

This clonotype has only a few counts. V gene TRBV6-2 or TRBV6-3 combines with J gene TRBJ2-4, with unresolved D. Germline V lookup: CDR1 MNHEY, CDR2 SVGEGT. Between the trimmed V and J ends, which lost 5 bases and 9 bases, there was a span of 17 bases. This CDR3 spans 14 amino acids. The CDR3 is CASSTPRGLFIQYF. The DNA for the CDR3 is TGTGCCAGCAGTACCCCTAGAGGTCTGTTCATTCAGTACTTC.

This clonotype came up a few times. The chain carries TRBV27 and TRBJ2-2; the D gene could be TRBD1 or TRBD2 (5 bases each). V lost 6 bases and J 6 bases, leaving 17 bases between the germline ends. The germline CDR1 and CDR2 sequences are MNHEY and SMNVEV (reference sequence). The CDR3 length is 15 residues. Here the CDR3 reads CASRPGPNVAGELFF. The CDR3 coding sequence is TGTGCCAGCAGACCGGGACCCAATGTGGCCGGGGAGCTGTTTTTT.